A selection of T cell receptor beta chains follows, all from one sample in a study of T cell responses to AZD1222 COVID-19 vaccine. Using immunoSEQ multiplex PCR, the repertoire was profiled, and TCRdb retains in-frame clones only, with some absent. Counted here are 78,000 or so clones, approximately 89% occurring once; the ten biggest clones make up 20%. Sequencing was performed on peripheral blood, taken on day 0 of AZD1222 vaccination. All receptors come from an adult in good health. Both conserved end residues are part of each CDR3. The order of the fields is V gene, J gene, D gene, clone size, CDR3 length, CDR3 protein, CDR3 DNA. The D gene is left open where the match is weak. Not all rows give a size; the values are once, few, many and, for expanded clones, a class.

v_call: TRBV5-6; j_call: TRBJ1-6; d_call: .; clone_size: once; cdr3_length: 12; cdr3_aa: CASSLDNSPLHF; cdr3_nt: TGTGCCAGCAGCTTAGACAATTCACCCCTCCACTTT
v_call: TRBV9; j_call: TRBJ1-4; d_call: .; clone_size: .; cdr3_length: 14; cdr3_aa: CASSVGGWDEKLFF; cdr3_nt: TGTGCCAGCAGCGTTGGGGGATGGGATGAAAAACTGTTTTTT
v_call: TRBV29-1; j_call: TRBJ1-2; d_call: TRBD1; clone_size: .; cdr3_length: 13; cdr3_aa: CSVEGTGRDGYTF; cdr3_nt: TGCAGCGTTGAAGGGACAGGGAGAGATGGCTACACCTTC
v_call: TRBV28; j_call: TRBJ1-4; d_call: .; clone_size: .; cdr3_length: 12; cdr3_aa: CASRTANEKLFF; cdr3_nt: TGTGCCAGCAGGACCGCTAATGAAAAACTGTTTTTT
v_call: TRBV5-8; j_call: TRBJ2-7; d_call: .; clone_size: .; cdr3_length: 12; cdr3_aa: CASSLDSLEQYF; cdr3_nt: TGTGCCAGCAGTCTGGACAGTCTCGAGCAGTACTTC
v_call: TRBV28; j_call: TRBJ2-3; d_call: .; clone_size: .; cdr3_length: 12; cdr3_aa: CASSSGLDTQYF; cdr3_nt: TGTGCCAGCAGTTCGGGACTAGATACGCAGTATTTT
v_call: TRBV2; j_call: TRBJ2-2; d_call: .; clone_size: .; cdr3_length: 14; cdr3_aa: CASSESGTAGELFF; cdr3_nt: TGTGCCAGCAGTGAATCAGGGACGGCCGGGGAGCTGTTTTTT
v_call: TRBV9; j_call: TRBJ2-4; d_call: .; clone_size: once; cdr3_length: 16; cdr3_aa: CASSATSRAGKNIQYF; cdr3_nt: TGTGCCAGCAGCGCAACGTCACGGGCCGGCAAAAACATTCAGTACTTC
v_call: TRBV3-1/TRBV3-2; j_call: TRBJ2-2; d_call: .; clone_size: .; cdr3_length: 13; cdr3_aa: CAGSQANTGELFF; cdr3_nt: TGTGCCGGATCGCAGGCGAACACCGGGGAGCTGTTTTTT
v_call: TRBV28; j_call: TRBJ1-5; d_call: .; clone_size: .; cdr3_length: 13; cdr3_aa: CASSSLKELAQHF; cdr3_nt: TGTGCCAGCAGTTCCCTGAAGGAGTTGGCCCAGCATTTT
v_call: TRBV4-3; j_call: TRBJ2-7; d_call: TRBD1; clone_size: .; cdr3_length: 14; cdr3_aa: CASSQGQGSYEQYF; cdr3_nt: TGCGCCAGCAGCCAAGGACAGGGTTCCTACGAGCAGTACTTC
v_call: TRBV7-9; j_call: TRBJ2-3; d_call: .; clone_size: .; cdr3_length: 12; cdr3_aa: CASSLLTDTQYF; cdr3_nt: TGTGCCAGCAGCTTACTTACAGATACGCAGTATTTT
v_call: TRBV7-8; j_call: TRBJ2-1; d_call: .; clone_size: .; cdr3_length: 13; cdr3_aa: CASSYHGNNEQFF; cdr3_nt: TGTGCCAGCAGCTACCATGGTAACAATGAGCAGTTCTTC
v_call: TRBV5-6; j_call: TRBJ2-5; d_call: TRBD2; clone_size: .; cdr3_length: 19; cdr3_aa: CASSPLSASGGPFQETQYF; cdr3_nt: TGTGCCAGCAGCCCCCTATCGGCGAGCGGGGGACCATTCCAAGAGACCCAGTACTTC
v_call: TRBV11-2; j_call: TRBJ2-1; d_call: .; clone_size: .; cdr3_length: 15; cdr3_aa: CASSLVERTYNEQFF; cdr3_nt: TGTGCCAGCAGCTTAGTAGAAAGAACCTACAATGAGCAGTTCTTC
v_call: TRBV7-3; j_call: TRBJ2-2; d_call: TRBD2; clone_size: .; cdr3_length: 16; cdr3_aa: CASSGAGAIGTGELFF; cdr3_nt: TGTGCCAGCAGTGGAGCGGGGGCGATCGGAACCGGGGAGCTGTTTTTT
v_call: TRBV4-1; j_call: TRBJ1-4; d_call: TRBD1; clone_size: few; cdr3_length: 16; cdr3_aa: CASSQDPQGAMAKLFF; cdr3_nt: TGCGCCAGCAGCCAAGATCCGCAGGGGGCAATGGCAAAACTGTTTTTT
v_call: TRBV15; j_call: TRBJ1-5; d_call: .; clone_size: .; cdr3_length: 16; cdr3_aa: CATSRDAGHSNQPQHF; cdr3_nt: TGTGCCACCAGCAGAGATGCGGGTCATAGCAATCAGCCCCAGCATTTT
v_call: TRBV28; j_call: TRBJ2-3; d_call: .; clone_size: .; cdr3_length: 12; cdr3_aa: CALGSTTDTQYF; cdr3_nt: TGTGCCTTGGGATCCACCACAGATACGCAGTATTTT
v_call: TRBV7-2; j_call: TRBJ2-7; d_call: TRBD2; clone_size: .; cdr3_length: 16; cdr3_aa: CASSSNLPGGVDEQYF; cdr3_nt: TGTGCCAGCAGCTCCAACCTCCCGGGGGGAGTCGACGAGCAGTACTTC
v_call: TRBV6-5; j_call: TRBJ2-7; d_call: TRBD1; clone_size: few; cdr3_length: 14; cdr3_aa: CASREDRGAYEQYF; cdr3_nt: TGTGCCAGCAGGGAGGACAGGGGGGCCTACGAGCAGTACTTC
v_call: TRBV27; j_call: TRBJ1-2; d_call: TRBD1; clone_size: .; cdr3_length: 14; cdr3_aa: CASSSDRAGNGYTF; cdr3_nt: TGTGCCAGCAGCTCCGACAGGGCAGGAAATGGCTACACCTTC
v_call: TRBV15; j_call: TRBJ2-1; d_call: .; clone_size: .; cdr3_length: 17; cdr3_aa: CATSGTRGQDDFNEQFF; cdr3_nt: TGTGCCACCAGCGGCACTAGGGGACAAGACGACTTCAATGAGCAGTTCTTC
v_call: TRBV5-1; j_call: TRBJ2-3; d_call: TRBD2; clone_size: .; cdr3_length: 15; cdr3_aa: CASSFLAGEADTQYF; cdr3_nt: TGCGCCAGCAGCTTTTTAGCGGGAGAGGCAGATACGCAGTATTTT
v_call: TRBV24-1; j_call: TRBJ2-2; d_call: TRBD1; clone_size: .; cdr3_length: 14; cdr3_aa: CATSDDRDTGELFF; cdr3_nt: TGTGCCACCAGTGATGACAGGGATACCGGGGAGCTGTTTTTT
v_call: TRBV27; j_call: TRBJ2-7; d_call: .; clone_size: .; cdr3_length: 14; cdr3_aa: CASSLTPAGYEQYF; cdr3_nt: TGTGCCAGCAGTTTAACCCCCGCCGGGTACGAGCAGTACTTC
v_call: TRBV11-1; j_call: TRBJ1-3; d_call: .; clone_size: .; cdr3_length: 14; cdr3_aa: CASSPGHSGNTIYF; cdr3_nt: TGTGCCAGCAGCCCGGGACACAGCGGAAACACCATATATTTT
v_call: TRBV2; j_call: TRBJ1-5; d_call: TRBD1; clone_size: once; cdr3_length: 14; cdr3_aa: CASSEAGGNQPQHF; cdr3_nt: TGTGCCAGCAGTGAGGCAGGGGGGAATCAGCCCCAGCATTTT
v_call: TRBV7-6; j_call: TRBJ1-4; d_call: .; clone_size: .; cdr3_length: 16; cdr3_aa: CASSLARAGANEKLFF; cdr3_nt: TGTGCCAGCAGCTTAGCAAGGGCAGGGGCTAATGAAAAACTGTTTTTT
v_call: TRBV2; j_call: TRBJ1-1; d_call: TRBD1; clone_size: .; cdr3_length: 12; cdr3_aa: CADPPTGEGVTF; cdr3_nt: TGCGCCGACCCGCCGACAGGGGAAGGCGTCACTTTT
v_call: TRBV7-3; j_call: TRBJ2-7; d_call: TRBD2; clone_size: once; cdr3_length: 13; cdr3_aa: CASSSSWGGEQYF; cdr3_nt: TGTGCCAGCAGCTCCTCCTGGGGGGGCGAGCAGTACTTC
v_call: TRBV19; j_call: TRBJ2-7; d_call: .; clone_size: .; cdr3_length: 18; cdr3_aa: CASSRRLGSGTTFYEQYF; cdr3_nt: TGTGCCAGTAGTCGTAGGTTGGGGTCGGGGACCACGTTTTACGAGCAGTACTTC
v_call: TRBV7-3; j_call: TRBJ1-1; d_call: .; clone_size: .; cdr3_length: 13; cdr3_aa: CASSPQGGSEAFF; cdr3_nt: TGTGCCAGCAGCCCACAGGGAGGCAGTGAAGCTTTCTTT
v_call: TRBV24-1; j_call: TRBJ2-5; d_call: .; clone_size: .; cdr3_length: 13; cdr3_aa: CATSHQNGETQYF; cdr3_nt: TGTGCCACCAGCCACCAGAATGGAGAGACCCAGTACTTC
v_call: TRBV15; j_call: TRBJ1-2; d_call: TRBD1; clone_size: .; cdr3_length: 15; cdr3_aa: CATSRRTGTGNGYTF; cdr3_nt: TGTGCCACCAGCAGACGAACCGGGACAGGGAATGGCTACACCTTC
v_call: TRBV5-1; j_call: TRBJ2-7; d_call: .; clone_size: .; cdr3_length: 14; cdr3_aa: CASSGAGSSYEQYF; cdr3_nt: TGCGCCAGCAGCGGAGCAGGGAGTTCCTACGAGCAGTACTTC
v_call: TRBV11-3; j_call: TRBJ2-2; d_call: .; clone_size: .; cdr3_length: 12; cdr3_aa: CASSLVRGELFF; cdr3_nt: TGTGCCAGCAGCTTAGTTCGCGGGGAGCTGTTTTTT
v_call: TRBV15; j_call: TRBJ1-5; d_call: .; clone_size: .; cdr3_length: 17; cdr3_aa: CATSRDRSGGFHQPQHF; cdr3_nt: TGTGCCACCAGCAGAGACCGATCCGGGGGGTTCCATCAGCCCCAGCATTTT
v_call: TRBV14; j_call: TRBJ2-3; d_call: TRBD2; clone_size: .; cdr3_length: 17; cdr3_aa: CASSQDAAGTSTDTQYF; cdr3_nt: TGTGCCAGCAGCCAAGATGCAGCGGGAACCAGCACAGATACGCAGTATTTT
v_call: TRBV28; j_call: TRBJ2-1; d_call: .; clone_size: .; cdr3_length: 15; cdr3_aa: CASSFPAAGGNEQFF; cdr3_nt: TGTGCCAGCAGTTTCCCAGCGGCCGGGGGCAATGAGCAGTTCTTC
v_call: TRBV11-2; j_call: TRBJ1-6; d_call: .; clone_size: .; cdr3_length: 13; cdr3_aa: CASSPLTNSPLHF; cdr3_nt: TGTGCCAGCAGCCCCCTTACGAATTCACCCCTCCACTTT
v_call: TRBV24-1; j_call: TRBJ1-5; d_call: TRBD1; clone_size: .; cdr3_length: 14; cdr3_aa: CATSTTGGGQPQHF; cdr3_nt: TGTGCCACCAGTACTACAGGGGGCGGTCAGCCCCAGCATTTT
v_call: TRBV5-5; j_call: TRBJ2-2; d_call: TRBD1; clone_size: .; cdr3_length: 16; cdr3_aa: CASSSGQPPDTGELFF; cdr3_nt: TGTGCCAGCAGCTCGGGACAGCCGCCGGACACCGGGGAGCTGTTTTTT
v_call: TRBV6-5; j_call: TRBJ2-2; d_call: .; clone_size: .; cdr3_length: 16; cdr3_aa: CASSYMGLGAAGELFF; cdr3_nt: TGTGCCAGCAGTTACATGGGGCTCGGAGCAGCTGGGGAGCTGTTTTTT
v_call: TRBV5-1; j_call: TRBJ2-3; d_call: TRBD2; clone_size: .; cdr3_length: 16; cdr3_aa: CASSFPSGVSDDTQYF; cdr3_nt: TGCGCCAGCAGCTTCCCTAGCGGGGTCTCGGATGATACGCAGTATTTT
v_call: TRBV3-1/TRBV3-2; j_call: TRBJ1-5; d_call: .; clone_size: once; cdr3_length: 15; cdr3_aa: CASSQGGLSNQPQHF; cdr3_nt: TGTGCCAGCAGCCAAGGGGGCCTTAGCAATCAGCCCCAGCATTTT